This is a list of T cell receptor beta chains from one sample in a study of blood T cells in healthy people across ages. Using its own MiXCR run on the 5' RACE reads, TCRdb lists one record per CDR3 protein. The repertoire includes hundreds of thousands of distinct CDR3 sequences, around a fifth of them detected once, and approximately 3.7% sits in the top ten. The sequenced sample was blood. The receptors derive from a man in his 70s in good health. CDR3s include the opening cysteine and the closing phenylalanine or tryptophan. The D gene is left open where the match is weak. Expanded clones are given a class, and other clones once, few, many or no size at all.

V: TRBV20-1
D: TRBD2
length: 14
size: NA
J: TRBJ2-2
DNA: TGCAGTGCTAGTACCGGGAGGGCCACCGGGGAGCTGTTTTTT
CDR3: CSASTGRATGELFF

V: TRBV20-1
D: TRBD1
length: 15
size: NA
J: TRBJ2-5
DNA: TGCAGTGCTAGAGCTTTGGGACAGAGACAAGAGACCCAGTACTTC
CDR3: CSARALGQRQETQYF

V: TRBV14
D: TRBD2
length: 17
size: NA
J: TRBJ2-2
DNA: TGTGCCAGCAGCCTCCGGACTAGCGGGAGGGACACCGGGGAGCTGTTTTTT
CDR3: CASSLRTSGRDTGELFF

V: TRBV6-5
D: TRBD2
length: 17
size: once
J: TRBJ2-2
DNA: TGTGCCGGCAGTTACTCCACCTGGGGGGGGAACACCGGGGAGCTGTTTTTT
CDR3: CAGSYSTWGGNTGELFF

V: TRBV4-3
D: NA
length: 15
size: NA
J: TRBJ1-1
DNA: TGCGCCAGCAGCCAAGGACAACAGGCGAACACTGAAGCTTTCTTT
CDR3: CASSQGQQANTEAFF

V: TRBV6-1
D: NA
length: 13
size: NA
J: TRBJ2-5
DNA: TGTGCCAGCAGTGTCCAGGGTAAAGAGACCCAGTACTTC
CDR3: CASSVQGKETQYF

V: TRBV11-1
D: NA
length: 14
size: many
J: TRBJ2-7
DNA: TGTGCCAGCAGCTTACTACAGGGCTCCTACGAGCAGTACTTC
CDR3: CASSLLQGSYEQYF

V: TRBV18
D: NA
length: 13
size: NA
J: TRBJ2-7
DNA: TGTGCCAGCTCACTGGCGAAGTGGTACGAGCAGTACTTC
CDR3: CASSLAKWYEQYF

V: TRBV12-3/TRBV12-4
D: TRBD1
length: 11
size: many
J: TRBJ1-1
DNA: TGTGCCTGCCGGGACAGGGGCTTGTTTTTCTTT
CDR3: CACRDRGLFFF

V: TRBV29-1
D: NA
length: 15
size: few
J: TRBJ2-1
DNA: TGCAGCGTTGTCGGGGCGGGGAGAGGGTACAATGAGCAGTTCTTC
CDR3: CSVVGAGRGYNEQFF

V: TRBV10-3
D: NA
length: 17
size: NA
J: TRBJ1-1
DNA: TGTGCCATCAGTGCCTACGGCTCCCCCCGGATGAACACTGAAGCTTTCTTT
CDR3: CAISAYGSPRMNTEAFF

V: TRBV15
D: NA
length: 15
size: few
J: TRBJ2-4
DNA: TGTGCCACCAGCAGAGAAGGGGGAGGCAAAAACATTCAGTACTTC
CDR3: CATSREGGGKNIQYF

V: TRBV20-1
D: TRBD2
length: 14
size: NA
J: TRBJ2-1
DNA: TGCAGTGCTAGAACTAGCGGGAGTCCTAATGAGCAGTTCTTC
CDR3: CSARTSGSPNEQFF

V: TRBV6-2/TRBV6-3
D: TRBD2
length: 15
size: NA
J: TRBJ2-1
DNA: TGTGCCTGCAGTTACTATCCTAGCGGGAGAGGTGAGCAGTTCTTC
CDR3: CACSYYPSGRGEQFF

V: TRBV21-1
D: NA
length: 17
size: NA
J: TRBJ2-5
DNA: TGTGCCAGCAGCCCACCCCGGACTAGCGGGAACCAAGAGACCCAGTACTTC
CDR3: CASSPPRTSGNQETQYF

V: TRBV3-1
D: TRBD1
length: 16
size: NA
J: TRBJ1-2
DNA: TGTGCCAGCAGCCAAGCTCCCGGGACAGGGGGCTATGGCTACACCTTC
CDR3: CASSQAPGTGGYGYTF

V: TRBV20-1
D: NA
length: 15
size: NA
J: TRBJ2-7
DNA: TGCAGTGCTAGAGTGGCGGCAGGGGTACCCTACGAGCAGTACTTC
CDR3: CSARVAAGVPYEQYF

V: TRBV6-2/TRBV6-3
D: NA
length: 16
size: few
J: TRBJ2-7
DNA: TGTGCCAGCAGTTACGAATCTCTAGCGCACTCCTACGAGCAGTACTTC
CDR3: CASSYESLAHSYEQYF

V: TRBV6-1
D: TRBD1
length: 16
size: NA
J: TRBJ2-2
DNA: TGTGCCAGCAGTAGGACAGGCTTATTCAACACCGGGGAGCTGTTTTTT
CDR3: CASSRTGLFNTGELFF

V: TRBV6-1
D: TRBD2
length: 17
size: NA
J: TRBJ2-1
DNA: TGTGCCAGCAGTCAGACTAGCGGGAGGGACTCCTACAATGAGCAGTTCTTC
CDR3: CASSQTSGRDSYNEQFF

V: TRBV7-2
D: TRBD2
length: 16
size: NA
J: TRBJ2-1
DNA: TGTGCCAGCAACAATAAGGGTAGCGGGCGTTATAATGAGCAGTTCTTC
CDR3: CASNNKGSGRYNEQFF

V: TRBV13
D: NA
length: 13
size: many
J: TRBJ2-1
DNA: TGTGCCAGCAGCTCCCGACAGTATGGTGAGCAGTTCTTC
CDR3: CASSSRQYGEQFF

V: TRBV19
D: NA
length: 13
size: NA
J: TRBJ2-5
DNA: TGTGCCAGTAGTATGGGGGGCCTTGAGACCCAGTACTTC
CDR3: CASSMGGLETQYF

V: TRBV27
D: NA
length: 17
size: NA
J: TRBJ2-7
DNA: TGTGCCAGCAGTTTTAACCTCCCGCAGGGGGGGTCCTACGAGCAGTACTTC
CDR3: CASSFNLPQGGSYEQYF

V: TRBV10-3
D: NA
length: 14
size: NA
J: TRBJ2-3
DNA: TGTGCCATCCCGAGATTAATTCGGCCAGATACGCAGTATTTT
CDR3: CAIPRLIRPDTQYF

V: TRBV29-1
D: TRBD1
length: 13
size: many
J: TRBJ1-4
DNA: TGCAGCGTTGAAGATCGACAGGGGGAAAAACTGTTTTTT
CDR3: CSVEDRQGEKLFF

V: TRBV4-3
D: NA
length: 13
size: many
J: TRBJ2-7
DNA: TGTGCCAGCAGCCAAGAGTCTAGTTACGAGCAGTACTTC
CDR3: CASSQESSYEQYF

V: TRBV3-1
D: TRBD1
length: 15
size: NA
J: TRBJ1-2
DNA: TGTGCCAGCAGCCAAGATTGGACAGGGTCCTATGGCTACACCTTC
CDR3: CASSQDWTGSYGYTF